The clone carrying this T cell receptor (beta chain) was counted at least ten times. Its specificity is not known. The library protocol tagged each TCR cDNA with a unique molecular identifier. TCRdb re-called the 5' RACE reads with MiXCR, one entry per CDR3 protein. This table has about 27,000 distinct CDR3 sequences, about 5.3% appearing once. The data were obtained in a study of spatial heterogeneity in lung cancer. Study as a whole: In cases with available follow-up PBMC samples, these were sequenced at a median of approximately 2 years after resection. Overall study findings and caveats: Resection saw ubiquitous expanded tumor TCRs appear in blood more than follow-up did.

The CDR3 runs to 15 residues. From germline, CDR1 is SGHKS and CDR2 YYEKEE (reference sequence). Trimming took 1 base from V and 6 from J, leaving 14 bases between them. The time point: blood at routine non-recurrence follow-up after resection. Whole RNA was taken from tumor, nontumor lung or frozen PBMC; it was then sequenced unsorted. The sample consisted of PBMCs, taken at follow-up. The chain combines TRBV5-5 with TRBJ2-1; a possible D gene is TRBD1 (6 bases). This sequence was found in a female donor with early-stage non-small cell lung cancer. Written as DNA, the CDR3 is TGTGCCAGCAGCTTGACAGGGAATCCCCCCAATGAGCAGTTCTTC. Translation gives CASSLTGNPPNEQFF. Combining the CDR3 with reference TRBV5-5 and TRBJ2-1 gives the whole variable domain DAGVTQSPTHLIKTRGQQVTLRCSPISGHKSVSWYQQVLGQGPQFIFQYYEKEERGRGNFPDRFSARQFPNYSSELNVNALLLGDSALYLCASSLTGNPPNEQFFGPGTRLTVL.